This TCR beta chain was recorded in a study of chronic HIV infection and antiretroviral therapy. TCRdb fed the 5' RACE reads into MiXCR, producing one record per CDR3 protein. The data hold some 43,000 distinct CDR3 sequences, with about 20% observed a single time. Looked up from germline, CDR1 is MNHNS and CDR2 is SASEGT. V lost 1 base and J lost 2, with 12 bases in between. The CDR3 runs 15 residues. This clonotype was picked up a small number of times. The rearrangement uses TRBV6-1 and TRBJ2-7, with D perhaps TRBD2 (5 bases). Specimen: peripheral blood. This receptor was obtained from an adult who had HIV and had not received antiretroviral therapy, or was an uninfected healthy control (not recorded which). This CDR3 is CASSEGRGRTYEQYF. CDR3 DNA: TGTGCCAGCAGTGAAGGACGGGGAAGGACCTACGAGCAGTACTTC.